The rows below give T cell receptor beta chains drawn from one sample of a study of naive and memory T cell subsets. Each CDR3 protein gets one entry after TCRdb re-called the 5' RACE reads with MiXCR. Of about 62,000 distinct CDR3 sequences in the sample, less than 10% were seen once. The origin of the receptors is a female donor in good health. CDR3s include the opening cysteine and the closing phenylalanine or tryptophan. A D gene is named only where the DNA matches it firmly. Rows may omit the clone size; those that give it use once, few, many or a size class.

V gene	clone size	D gene	J gene	CDR3 DNA	CDR3 protein
TRBV7-2	few	TRBD1	TRBJ1-3	TGTGCCAGCAGCTTACACCCCGGACAGGGAATCTCTGGAAACACCATATATTTT	CASSLHPGQGISGNTIYF
TRBV12-3/TRBV12-4	many	NA	TRBJ1-2	TGTGCCAGCAGTTTACGGGGACTTACTCCCTATGGCTACACCTTC	CASSLRGLTPYGYTF
TRBV6-5	NA	NA	TRBJ2-5	TGTGCCAGCAGTTACTCATGGGCGTACAGCGAGACCCAGTACTTC	CASSYSWAYSETQYF
TRBV3-1	many	TRBD1	TRBJ2-2	TGTGCCAGCAGCCAAGCTGTCCGGGACAGTGCGAACACCGGGGAGCTGTTTTTT	CASSQAVRDSANTGELFF
TRBV6-2/TRBV6-3	many	NA	TRBJ2-7	TGTGCCAGCAGAAGAGGGCTAGCGTCCTACGAGCAGTACTTC	CASRRGLASYEQYF
TRBV20-1	many	NA	TRBJ2-7	TGCAGCCACCTGGACCCGAGGGGCTCCGAGCAGTACTTC	CSHLDPRGSEQYF
TRBV6-2/TRBV6-3	many	NA	TRBJ1-1	TGTGCCAGCAACAAGGGGTCCGAAAGGAACACTGAAGCTTTCTTT	CASNKGSERNTEAFF
TRBV9	many	NA	TRBJ2-1	TGTGCCAGCAGCGTGTTCGGCATCGGGAATGAGCAGTTCTTC	CASSVFGIGNEQFF
TRBV3-1	few	NA	TRBJ1-1	TGTGCCAGCAGCCAAGCGAAGAGGGGATTGAACACTGAAGCTTTCTTT	CASSQAKRGLNTEAFF
TRBV29-1	few	NA	TRBJ2-5	TGCAGCGCCTCGGACAGACAAGAGACCCAGTACTTC	CSASDRQETQYF
TRBV3-1	many	NA	TRBJ1-5	TGTGCCAGCAGCCAAGCTTTGAATCAGCCCCAGCATTTT	CASSQALNQPQHF
TRBV14	medium-sized	TRBD1	TRBJ1-2	TGTGCCAGCAGCCGACAGGGGACCTATGGCTACACCTTC	CASSRQGTYGYTF
TRBV7-9	many	NA	TRBJ1-1	TGTGCCAGCAGCTTACTCGGACAGATGAACACTGAAGCTTTCTTT	CASSLLGQMNTEAFF
TRBV5-6	few	NA	TRBJ2-7	TGTGCCAGCAGCTTGACCGGTCAGGGGTACGAGCAGTACTTC	CASSLTGQGYEQYF
TRBV2	many	NA	TRBJ1-5	TGTGCCAGCAGTGAACGGGTTAGCAATCAGCCCCAGCATTTT	CASSERVSNQPQHF
TRBV30	NA	NA	TRBJ1-5	TGTGCCTGGACTTCGGGGAATCAGCCCCAGCATTTT	CAWTSGNQPQHF
TRBV30	many	NA	TRBJ2-7	TGTGCCTGGAGTGGGGAGCTAAGCTCCTACGAGCAGTACTTC	CAWSGELSSYEQYF
TRBV24-1	NA	NA	TRBJ1-2	TGTGCCACCAGTGATGGGGACGGTAACTATGGCGACACCTTC	CATSDGDGNYGDTF
TRBV28	NA	TRBD2	TRBJ2-5	TGTGCCATCACCCCGGGACTAGCGGGAGCTAGAGAGACCCAGTACTTC	CAITPGLAGARETQYF
TRBV6-2/TRBV6-3	few	TRBD2	TRBJ2-1	TGTGCCAGCAGTTACTCAACTAGCGGGAGGGCCTATGAGCAGTTCTTC	CASSYSTSGRAYEQFF
TRBV12-3/TRBV12-4	NA	NA	TRBJ2-1	TGTGCCAGCAGTCTACGGGCCTACAATGAGCAGTTCTTC	CASSLRAYNEQFF
TRBV29-1	NA	TRBD2	TRBJ2-7	TGCAGCGTTGTAGGTCAAGCGGGGGGACTCTACGAGCAGTACTTC	CSVVGQAGGLYEQYF
TRBV29-1	few	NA	TRBJ2-3	TGCAGCGTTGAAGATTCCGGGGATACGCAGTATTTT	CSVEDSGDTQYF
TRBV28	NA	NA	TRBJ2-6	TGTGCCAGCAGTCGGACACCTTGGGACTCTGGGGCCAACGTCCTGACTTTC	CASSRTPWDSGANVLTF
TRBV7-8	few	NA	TRBJ1-1	TGTGCCAGCAGCCCAACATACCTATTAGGGGCCGGCGGTTCGAACACTGAAGCTTTCTTT	CASSPTYLLGAGGSNTEAFF
TRBV12-3/TRBV12-4	NA	TRBD1	TRBJ2-5	TGTGCCAGCAGTTTAGCGCTCGGGACAGGGTTTGGAGAGACCCAGTACTTC	CASSLALGTGFGETQYF
TRBV19	NA	NA	TRBJ2-2	TGTGCCAGTAGTCTGCGGGGTAGCGGCCTCGCGAACACCGGGGAGCTGTTTTTT	CASSLRGSGLANTGELFF
TRBV21-1	few	NA	TRBJ1-5	TGTGCCAGCAGCAAAGCTGCCAGCAATCAGCCCCAGCATTTT	CASSKAASNQPQHF
TRBV7-9	NA	TRBD1	TRBJ1-2	TGTGCCAGCAGCCATGCAGGACAGGGCTATGGCTACACCTTC	CASSHAGQGYGYTF
TRBV28	few	TRBD1	TRBJ2-2	TGTGCCAGCAGTCCCGGGGACAGGGGTTCGAGCGGGGAGCTGTTTTTT	CASSPGDRGSSGELFF
TRBV20-1	few	TRBD1	TRBJ1-2	TGCAGTGCAGACGGGACAGTAAACTATGGCTACACCTTC	CSADGTVNYGYTF
TRBV12-3/TRBV12-4	few	NA	TRBJ1-5	TGTGCCAGCAGTCATAGAGGTGGCACCCAGCCCCAGCATTTT	CASSHRGGTQPQHF
TRBV19	few	NA	TRBJ1-1	TGTGCCACCTACACTGAAGCTTTCTTT	CATYTEAFF
TRBV20-1	few	NA	TRBJ2-5	TGCAGTGCTAGAGACGGAATTGGAGAAAGCCAAGAGACCCAGTACTTC	CSARDGIGESQETQYF
TRBV20-1	NA	NA	TRBJ2-7	TGCAGTGCCAATAACAGGGAACTCAGCTCCTACGAGCAGTACTTC	CSANNRELSSYEQYF
TRBV20-1	many	NA	TRBJ2-6	TGCAGTGCTAGAGATCTTGGGGCCAACGTCCTGACTTTC	CSARDLGANVLTF
TRBV20-1	few	NA	TRBJ2-1	TGCAGTGCTAGACTAGTCAATGAGCAGTTCTTC	CSARLVNEQFF
TRBV5-4	few	NA	TRBJ2-5	TGTGCCAGCAGCTTGGCCGGGAATCGAGAGACCCAGTACTTC	CASSLAGNRETQYF
TRBV2	few	TRBD1	TRBJ2-1	TGTGCCAGCAGTGACGGCAGGGGGCATAACAATGAGCAGTTCTTC	CASSDGRGHNNEQFF
TRBV6-1	few	NA	TRBJ2-1	TGTGCCAGTCTTGAGCCAGGGAGATCCAATGAGCAGTTCTTC	CASLEPGRSNEQFF
TRBV19	NA	NA	TRBJ1-5	TGTGCCAGCAACCGCTTTAGCAATCAGCCCCAGCATTTT	CASNRFSNQPQHF
TRBV29-1	NA	NA	TRBJ1-1	TGCAGCGCAACAGAGATCAACACTGAAGCTTTCTTT	CSATEINTEAFF
TRBV18	many	NA	TRBJ2-2	TGTGCCAGCTCACCACCGGTCCAGTACACCGGGGAGCTGTTTTTT	CASSPPVQYTGELFF
TRBV20-1	NA	NA	TRBJ2-3	TGCAGTGCCGCAACCCCTGGCGGGGCTAGCACAGATACGCAGTATTTT	CSAATPGGASTDTQYF
TRBV10-1	few	TRBD1	TRBJ2-3	TGCGCCAGCAGTGATTGGGACAGGGGATATACCACAGATACGCAGTATTTT	CASSDWDRGYTTDTQYF
TRBV12-3/TRBV12-4	few	NA	TRBJ2-7	TGTGCCAGCAGTTTACCCCGCCACCCTCGCGAGCAGTACTTC	CASSLPRHPREQYF
TRBV28	few	NA	TRBJ2-1	TGTGCCAGCAGTTTATCGTCTAGCTACCACAATGAGCAGTTCTTC	CASSLSSSYHNEQFF
TRBV28	many	NA	TRBJ1-5	TGTGCCAGCAGCCCTTTCGAGAGCAATCAGCCCCAGCATTTT	CASSPFESNQPQHF
TRBV20-1	many	NA	TRBJ1-1	TGCAGTGCTAGAGGCGGGGATACCAACTTCGGGGCTTTCTTT	CSARGGDTNFGAFF
TRBV29-1	many	TRBD1	TRBJ1-1	TGCAGCGTTCGGACAGGCCAAATGAACACTGAAGCTTTCTTT	CSVRTGQMNTEAFF
TRBV30	NA	NA	TRBJ2-6	TGTGCCTGGAGTAACAGCTTCTCTGGGGCCAACGTCCTGACTTTC	CAWSNSFSGANVLTF
TRBV19	many	TRBD1	TRBJ1-1	TGTGCCAGTAGTATATGGCGACAGGGGAACACTGAAGCTTTCTTT	CASSIWRQGNTEAFF
TRBV3-1	many	NA	TRBJ1-1	TGTGCCAGCAGCCAAGAGGGGGGAGACACTGAAGCTTTCTTT	CASSQEGGDTEAFF
TRBV27	NA	NA	TRBJ2-2	TGTGCCAGCAGTTTGGGGAACGGGGAGCTGTTTTTT	CASSLGNGELFF
TRBV6-5	few	TRBD2	TRBJ2-5	TGTGCCAGCAGTTCCCGGACTAGCCCCGGGGAGACCCAGTACTTC	CASSSRTSPGETQYF
TRBV5-4	few	TRBD2	TRBJ2-2	TGTGCCAGCAGCCCGGGACTAGCGGCGGCGAACACCGGGGAGCTGTTTTTT	CASSPGLAAANTGELFF
TRBV29-1	many	TRBD2	TRBJ2-1	TGCAGCGTTGAAGTGGCTAGCGGGAGGGCCTTGTATGAGCAGTTCTTC	CSVEVASGRALYEQFF
TRBV5-5	many	NA	TRBJ1-1	TGTGCCAGCAGGGGCTATCCTGGACAGCTTAACACTGAAGCTTTCTTT	CASRGYPGQLNTEAFF
TRBV27	NA	NA	TRBJ2-2	TGTGCCAGCAGTGCCGGGACGTCGAACACCGGGGAGCTGTTTTTT	CASSAGTSNTGELFF